This TCR beta chain originates from a study of spatial heterogeneity in lung cancer. Study results and caveats: Ubiquitous expanded tumor TCRs were seen in blood more at resection than at follow-up.

In this sample, this clonotype turned up many times. Its antigen is as yet unknown. A unique molecular identifier was attached to every TCR cDNA molecule. Using its own MiXCR run on the 5' RACE reads, TCRdb lists one record per CDR3 protein. The table includes approximately 25,000 distinct CDR3 sequences, 6.9% detected once. Trimming took off 3 bases at V and 0 bases at J, with 17 bases between the two ends. CDR1 is LGHDT, CDR2 YNNKEL, per germline (reference sequence). The CDR3 totals 17 residues. Stated time point: sample taken at primary tumor resection. Sequencing covered unsorted whole RNA taken from tumor, nontumor lung or frozen PBMC.

The gene calls are TRBV3-1 and TRBJ1-1, with a tentative D call TRBD1 (5 bases). The clonotype comes from a male donor with early-stage non-small cell lung cancer. This specimen was PBMCs, taken at surgery. The CDR3 spells CASSHLPWGEMNTEAFF. Here the CDR3 DNA reads TGTGCCAGCAGCCACCTTCCCTGGGGGGAGATGAACACTGAAGCTTTCTTT.